The TCR beta chain under discussion was sequenced for a study of blood T cell repertoires in COVID-19 (dated by TCRdb to 2019 to 2021). Background on the whole study: Collaborator samples came from the United States, Italy and Spain and covered acute and convalescent phases of COVID-19. The prospective study material was composed of cDNA or gDNA derived from T cells, B-cell-depleted T cells, or PBMCs. The dataset comprised deeply sampled blood TCRbeta repertoires from subjects exposed to, actively infected with, or recovered from COVID-19. The repertoires were made available in a free public database intended to serve as a resource for research on the immune response to SARS-CoV-2. The samples were drawn from the first 160 participants of the ongoing ImmuneRACE study and from under 1,500 subjects provided by 6 global collaborators. The sample metadata nearly always contained a de-identified subject ID, COVID-19 status, age in years and sex. Where available, HLA class I and class II types were obtained from metadata supplied by the sample provider rather than from assay-based typing.

The germline ends are 12 bases apart after V is trimmed by 1 base and J by 3 bases. Sequences MGHRA (CDR1) and YSYEKL (CDR2) are obtained from the germline V gene. Including the terminal cysteine and phenylalanine, the CDR3 comprises 15 residues. Only the CDR3 region is kept as DNA, spanning 45 bases read in frame from base 1. The investigation overall reported the following: How much clinical and demographic metadata was included differed by source and by participant, and the metadata was provided uncurated.

Notes on this clone: Its antigen is currently not known. Base qualities are not at hand, and no much larger clone is one base apart.

The collaborating institutions used their own protocols to collect whole blood in K2EDTA tubes. For TCRbeta analysis, collaborator samples were shipped as frozen whole blood, as isolated PBMCs, or as DNA extracted from either sample type. The immunoSEQ Assay, a bias-controlled multiplex PCR, was used to amplify TCRbeta CDR3 regions from genomic DNA. Per the original workflow: The number of nucleated cells in each sample was estimated from the amplification of reference gene primers within the assay. To quantify the absolute abundance of each unique TCRbeta CDR3 rearrangement, sequence reads were collapsed and filtered. Productive Simpson clonality was computed per sample as the square root of Simpson's diversity index over productive rearrangements. TCRdb holds this immuneACCESS table with in-frame rearrangements only. Some clones are missing; in checked studies, unresolved V genes explain under half, and the rest has no known cause. V and J calls and clone size are those listed in that table; D and trimming were worked out from the DNA. The table for this sample lists 200,000 or so clones; 70% to 85% of them were counted only once. In total, the top ten clones hold around 13% of the sample.

Rearrangement joined TRBV4-1 to TRBJ2-5; a tentative D call is TRBD2 (6 bases match). The sequencing sample was made of peripheral blood. The sequence was collected from a human donor in a cohort sampled during active COVID-19. CDR3 sequence: CASSQGGLSKETQYF. Read as DNA, the sequence is TGCGCCAGCAGCCAAGGGGGACTCTCCAAAGAGACCCAGTACTTC.